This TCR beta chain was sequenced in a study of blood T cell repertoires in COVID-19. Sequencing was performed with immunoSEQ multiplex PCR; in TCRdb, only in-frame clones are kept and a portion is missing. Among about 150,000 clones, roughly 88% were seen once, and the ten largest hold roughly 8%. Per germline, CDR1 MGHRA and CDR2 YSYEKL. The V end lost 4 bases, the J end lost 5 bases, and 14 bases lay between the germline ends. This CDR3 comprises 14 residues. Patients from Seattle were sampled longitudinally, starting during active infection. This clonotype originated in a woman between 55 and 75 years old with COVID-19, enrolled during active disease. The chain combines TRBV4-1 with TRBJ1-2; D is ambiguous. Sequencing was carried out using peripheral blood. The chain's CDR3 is CASSPSEGWYGYTF. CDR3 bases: TGCGCCAGCAGCCCCTCGGAGGGATGGTATGGCTACACCTTC.